This entry features one T cell receptor (beta chain) sequence. Its antigen is still unknown. This record comes from a study of cytomegalovirus exposure and HLA in healthy donors. Each of the donors was a healthy bone marrow donor. Study conclusions and caveats: A highly shared variant cluster was judged a likely technical artifact. CMV serostatus was the only recorded immune exposure for donors. Most subjects' HLA-A and HLA-B alleles were reportedly predicted from TCR beta sequences.

The PCR used 60 Vbeta and 13 Jbeta primers. Using immunoSEQ multiplex PCR, the repertoire was profiled, and TCRdb retains in-frame clones only, with some absent. The table lists about 150,000 clones, around 80% of them singletons. CDR1 GTSNPN and CDR2 SVGIG come from the germline V gene (reference sequence). This CDR3 is built from 13 residues. J was trimmed by 5 bases and V by 5 bases; bases with no gene match: 6. This chain joins TRBV30 and TRBJ1-5; 7 nucleotides align to TRBD1. Specimen: PBMCs. This TCR was sampled from a woman in her thirties or forties in good health and CMV-seronegative. The CDR3 is CAWDKTGYQPQHF. In DNA form, the CDR3 reads TGTGCCTGGGATAAGACAGGGTATCAGCCCCAGCATTTT.